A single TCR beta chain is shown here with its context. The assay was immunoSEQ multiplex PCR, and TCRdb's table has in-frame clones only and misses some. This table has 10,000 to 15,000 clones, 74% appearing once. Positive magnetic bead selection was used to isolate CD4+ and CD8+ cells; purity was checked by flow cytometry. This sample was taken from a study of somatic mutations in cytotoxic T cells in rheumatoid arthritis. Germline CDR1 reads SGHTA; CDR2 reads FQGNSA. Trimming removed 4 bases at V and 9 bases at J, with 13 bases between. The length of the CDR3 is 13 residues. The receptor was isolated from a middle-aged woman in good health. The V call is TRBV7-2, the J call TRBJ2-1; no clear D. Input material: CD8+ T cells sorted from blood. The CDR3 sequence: CASSSSSQVEQFF. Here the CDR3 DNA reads TGTGCCAGCAGCTCCTCTTCGCAGGTTGAGCAGTTCTTC.